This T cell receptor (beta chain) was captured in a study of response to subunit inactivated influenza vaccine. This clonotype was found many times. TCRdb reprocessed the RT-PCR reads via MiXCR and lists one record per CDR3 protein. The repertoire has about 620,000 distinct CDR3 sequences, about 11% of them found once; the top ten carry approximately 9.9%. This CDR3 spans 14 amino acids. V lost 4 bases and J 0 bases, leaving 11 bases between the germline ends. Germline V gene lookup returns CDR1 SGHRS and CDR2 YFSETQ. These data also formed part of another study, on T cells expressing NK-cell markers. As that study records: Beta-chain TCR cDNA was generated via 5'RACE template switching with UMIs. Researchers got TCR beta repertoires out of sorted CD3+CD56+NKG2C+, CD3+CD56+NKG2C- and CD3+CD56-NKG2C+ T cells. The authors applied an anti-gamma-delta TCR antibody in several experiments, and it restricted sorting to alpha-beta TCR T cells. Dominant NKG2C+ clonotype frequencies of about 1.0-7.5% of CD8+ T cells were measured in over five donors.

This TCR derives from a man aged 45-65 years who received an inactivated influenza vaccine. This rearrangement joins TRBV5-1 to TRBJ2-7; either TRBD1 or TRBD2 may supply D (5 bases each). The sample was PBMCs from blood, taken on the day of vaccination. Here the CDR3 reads CASSPGPASYEQYF. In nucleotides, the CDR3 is TGCGCCAGCAGCCCGGGACCAGCCTCCTACGAGCAGTACTTC. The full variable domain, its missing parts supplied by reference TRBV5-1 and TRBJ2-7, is KAGVTQTPRYLIKTRGQQVTLSCSPISGHRSVSWYQQTPGQGLQFLFEYFSETQRNKGNFPGRFSGRQFSNSRSEMNVSTLELGDSALYLCASSPGPASYEQYFGPGTRLTVT.